These 31 T cell receptor beta chains were all obtained from the same sample, sequenced in a study of CXCR3-negative and CXCR3-positive naive CD8 T cells. Study-level points and caveats: CXCR3-positive naive cells carried more hydrophobic TRB CDR3s than CXCR3-negative naive cells did.

These TCRs' antigens remain unknown. The authors prepared UMI-labeled TRB cDNA libraries by 5' RACE. For each CDR3 protein, TCRdb gives one entry from its re-call of the 5' RACE reads, without DNA. The table for this sample gives about 63,000 distinct CDR3 sequences. Sequenced sample: naive CXCR3+ CD8+ T cells from blood. Subset meaning: CD45RO-CCR7+CD27+CD95- naive CD8+ T cells expressing CXCR3 (TNR3+). The receptors originated from a human donor in good health. Some clones in this sample may be carry-over from other donors' samples.

J is TRBJ2-5 and V is TRBV5-1; TCRdb's D call of TRBD1 is untestable without DNA. CDR3 size: 14 residues. Germline values: CDR1 SGHRS, CDR2 YFSETQ. The CDR3 sequence: CASSPIGGVETQYF. The variable domain in full, with the rest retrieved from reference TRBV5-1 and TRBJ2-5, is KAGVTQTPRYLIKTRGQQVTLSCSPISGHRSVSWYQQTPGQGLQFLFEYFSETQRNKGNFPGRFSGRQFSNSRSEMNVSTLELGDSALYLCASSPIGGVETQYFGPGTRLLVL.

V is TRBV5-6 and J is TRBJ1-4. The CDR3 runs to 15 residues. Germline-derived CDR1 and CDR2 are SGHDT and YYEEEE. The CDR3 spells CASSFRRGINEKLFF.

This chain links TRBV6-6 with TRBJ2-5. This CDR3 is 11 amino acids long. Germline-derived CDR1 and CDR2 are MNHNY and SVGAGI (reference sequence). The CDR3 sequence: CASSYGETQYF.

V gene TRBV24-1 combines with J gene TRBJ2-1; TCRdb's D gene call, TRBD1, goes unchecked for lack of DNA. Germline V lookup: CDR1 KGHDR, CDR2 SFDVKD. This CDR3 region has 14 residues. CDR3 region: CATSDLEPGSGQFF.

The chain carries TRBV4-1 and TRBJ2-7; the TRBD2 assignment by TCRdb is unverifiable without DNA. The CDR3 extends over 15 amino acids. Germline V CDR1 and CDR2: MGHRA, YSYEKL. The CDR3 sequence: CASSQDQTSGSEQYF.

This rearrangement joins TRBV29-1 to TRBJ2-7. The length of the CDR3 is 12 residues. Per germline, CDR1 SQVTM and CDR2 ANQGSEA. The CDR3 sequence is CSAQDGDYEQYF.

This rearrangement joins TRBV20-1 to TRBJ1-1; TCRdb's D call of TRBD1 is untestable without DNA. CDR3 size: 14 residues. Germline-derived CDR1 and CDR2 are DFQATT and SNEGSKA (reference sequence). The CDR3 loop reads CSARDPGSDTEAFF.

J is TRBJ2-7 and V is TRBV5-1; the D call of TRBD1 rests on TCRdb alone, since no DNA is present to check it. There are 16 residues in the CDR3. Germline V gives CDR1 SGHRS, CDR2 YFSETQ. The CDR3 loop is CASSSIAGTSSYEQYF.

The chain uses TRBV4-3 and TRBJ1-5. The germline CDR1 and CDR2 sequences are LGHNA and YSLEER. The CDR3 sequence is 13 residues long. The CDR3 reads CASSQDYIQPQHF.

The CDR3 here is CASSYVQGPHYGYTF. The V gene is TRBV6-2 or TRBV6-3, the J gene TRBJ1-2; TCRdb's D call, TRBD1, is unchecked because there is no DNA. Per germline, CDR1 MNHEY and CDR2 SVGEGT. The CDR3 is 15 amino acids.

The V call is TRBV9, the J call TRBJ2-1; TCRdb proposes TRBD2, but this gene call is untestable without DNA. The CDR3 sequence is 14 residues long. The germline V gene encodes CDR1 SGDLS and CDR2 YYNGEE. This CDR3 reads CASSAGLLGNEQFF.

The V and J genes are TRBV20-1 and TRBJ2-1; TCRdb proposes TRBD2, but this gene call is untestable without DNA. The germline CDR1 and CDR2 sequences are DFQATT and SNEGSKA (reference sequence). This CDR3 contains 14 residues. The CDR3 spells CSAGAVGLLDEQFF.

The J gene is TRBJ1-2, the V gene TRBV29-1; as DNA is missing, the TRBD1 call by TCRdb cannot be tested. The CDR3 contains 13 residues. CDR1 is SQVTM, CDR2 ANQGSEA, per germline. CDR3 residues: CSVETAYNYGYTF.

The chain recombines TRBV29-1 with TRBJ2-7; TCRdb gives TRBD1 as the D gene, but with no DNA this cannot be confirmed. Germline V gene sequence: CDR1 SQVTM, CDR2 ANQGSEA. The CDR3 runs 14 residues. CDR3 amino acids: CSVSPMGGEYEQYF.

The genes are TRBV5-1 and TRBJ1-5; TCRdb lists TRBD1, though no DNA is available to test this call. Germline V gene sequence: CDR1 SGHRS, CDR2 YFSETQ. CDR3 length equals 14 residues. The CDR3 loop reads CASSWGQGIQPQHF.

Here the CDR3 reads CSVEQGNTGQYF. The rearrangement uses TRBV29-1 and TRBJ2-7; TCRdb proposes TRBD1, but this gene call is untestable without DNA. The germline CDR1 and CDR2 sequences are SQVTM and ANQGSEA. The CDR3 consists of 12 residues.

The chain combines TRBV3-1 with TRBJ2-1; TCRdb selects TRBD2, and the lack of DNA leaves this call unchecked. The CDR3 sequence is 16 residues long. Germline-derived CDR1 and CDR2 are LGHDT and YNNKEL (reference sequence). CDR3 in amino acids: CASSRELAGGNNEQFF.

V is TRBV19 and J is TRBJ2-7; no DNA is available, so the TRBD1 call from TCRdb remains unchecked. The CDR3 extends over 12 amino acids. CDR1 is LNHDA, CDR2 SQIVND, per germline (reference sequence). The CDR3 sequence: CASSMGPGEQYF.

The chain employs TRBV29-1 and TRBJ2-7; the TCRdb D gene call, TRBD2, has no DNA to confirm it. This CDR3 is built from 16 residues. Germline-derived CDR1 and CDR2 are SQVTM and ANQGSEA. The CDR3 spells CSVEEWRVGEDYEQYF.

The V gene is TRBV6-2 or TRBV6-3, the J gene TRBJ2-7; TCRdb calls TRBD1, which cannot be checked without DNA. Germline lookup yields CDR1 MNHEY and CDR2 SVGEGT. The CDR3 totals 15 residues. The CDR3: CASSTSGTVSYEQYF.

CDR3 protein: CASSLPLTSGSSTDTQYF. V is TRBV28 and J is TRBJ2-3; TCRdb's D call, TRBD2, is unchecked because there is no DNA. This CDR3 region has 18 residues. Germline V gene sequence: CDR1 MDHEN, CDR2 SYDVKM.

The rearrangement joins TRBV19 to TRBJ2-5; without DNA, the TCRdb call of TRBD2 cannot be checked. The CDR3 has 16 amino acids. Germline lookup yields CDR1 LNHDA and CDR2 SQIVND (reference sequence). The chain's CDR3 is CASSMNLGLTQETQYF.

This chain uses TRBV19 with TRBJ2-4; TCRdb selects TRBD1, and the lack of DNA leaves this call unchecked. The CDR3 covers 18 residues. The germline gives CDR1 LNHDA, CDR2 SQIVND (reference sequence). CDR3 amino acids: CASSISSRAGLAKNIQYF. Complete variable domain (other parts from reference TRBV19 and TRBJ2-4): DGGITQSPKYLFRKEGQNVTLSCEQNLNHDAMYWYRQDPGQGLRLIYYSQIVNDFQKGDIAEGYSVSREKKESFPLTVTSAQKNPTAFYLCASSISSRAGLAKNIQYFGAGTRLSVL.

The V gene is TRBV29-1, the J gene TRBJ1-2; TCRdb calls TRBD1, which cannot be checked without DNA. The germline V gene has CDR1 SQVTM and CDR2 ANQGSEA. The CDR3 has 13 residues. The CDR3 spells CSVATGGVEGYTF.

V gene TRBV28 combines with J gene TRBJ2-7; the TRBD2 assignment by TCRdb is unverifiable without DNA. CDR3 length: 14 residues. CDR1 MDHEN and CDR2 SYDVKM come from the germline V gene. CDR3 amino acids: CASSLLAGVYEQYF.

This clonotype ranks as medium-sized (0.01 to 0.1%) in terms of frequency. The V and J genes are TRBV11-2 and TRBJ2-1; TCRdb's D call of TRBD1 is untestable without DNA. CDR1 and CDR2 from the germline V gene are SGHAT and FQNNGV. The CDR3 runs to 16 residues. CDR3 sequence reads: CASSLDLWGEYNEQFF.

The chain couples TRBV29-1 to TRBJ2-1. Germline CDR1 reads SQVTM; CDR2 reads ANQGSEA. The CDR3 contains 11 residues. CDR3 protein: CSVVRNNEQFF.

The chain is built from TRBV7-2 and TRBJ2-1. Germline assignment: CDR1 SGHTA and CDR2 FQGNSA. This CDR3 spans 13 amino acids. CDR3: CASLLAGNNEQFF.

The chain couples TRBV29-1 to TRBJ2-2. The CDR3 has 12 amino acids. The V gene's germline CDR1 is SQVTM and CDR2 ANQGSEA. CDR3 residues: CSVVGSTGELFF.

This rearrangement joins TRBV30 to TRBJ2-3; TCRdb names TRBD2, which stays unverified in the absence of DNA. The CDR3 sequence is 14 residues long. Germline CDR1 reads GTSNPN; CDR2 reads SVGIG (reference sequence). CDR3 sequence: CAWKGGSDADTQYF.

This rearrangement joins TRBV19 to TRBJ2-3; there is no DNA to check the TCRdb D call of TRBD1. The CDR3 covers 21 residues. Per germline, CDR1 LNHDA and CDR2 SQIVND (reference sequence). The CDR3 spells CASSIDKAGTGVYRGKDTQYF.